This TCR beta chain stems from a study of PD-1 blockade in classical Hodgkin lymphoma. As to this clone: Its antigen is unidentified.

Every one of the patients relapsed after autologous stem cell transplantation (brentuximab vedotin exposure was variable). The method was immunoSEQ multiplex PCR; TCRdb's version includes in-frame clones alone and lacks a portion of them. The table lists about 97,000 clones, roughly 89% of them singletons. The study's findings and limits: Before treatment, TCR diversity in newly diagnosed patients was reportedly lower than in healthy donors. Exclusion was the outcome for patients who began nivolumab under 1 year after ASCT. Repertoires differed for reasons still undefined, possibly disease activity or prior therapy.

CDR1 is LGHNA, CDR2 YSLEER, per germline. Trimming at V came to 4 bases and at J to 5 bases, leaving 10 bases not matched to a gene. The CDR3 runs 15 residues. The sample was peripheral blood mononuclear cells (PBMCs), taken before the second cycle of nivolumab. The source is a human donor with classical Hodgkin lymphoma. This chain links TRBV4-3 with TRBJ1-1; 7 bases match TRBD1. The CDR3 loop reads CASSRGGGGVTEAFF. In nucleotides, the CDR3 is TGCGCCAGCAGCCGCGGGGGAGGGGGCGTGACTGAAGCTTTCTTT.